These 3 T cell receptor beta chains share one sample of origin, sequenced in a study of somatic mutations in cytotoxic T cells in rheumatoid arthritis. Measured with immunoSEQ multiplex PCR; TCRdb has only the in-frame clones, and not every one. The table records 17,000 or so clones, approximately 84% of them present only once. Sample: CD8+ T cells sorted from blood. The receptors here all came from an adult with rheumatoid arthritis.

This chain joins TRBV28 and TRBJ2-1, with D hard to call. Germline CDR1 is MDHEN and CDR2 is SYDVKM. CDR3 size: 16 residues. Trimming cost V 6 bases and J 7 bases, with 22 bases left between them. The DNA of the CDR3 is TGTGCCAGCAGCTCCCCCCGGCGCATCCCGCCGAATGAGCAGTTCTTC. The encoded protein is CASSSPRRIPPNEQFF.

The chain couples TRBV27 to TRBJ2-7, with D possibly being TRBD1 or TRBD2 (7 bases each). CDR1 is MNHEY and CDR2 is SMNVEV in the germline V gene (reference sequence). Trimming took off 7 bases at V and 3 bases at J, with 22 bases between the two ends. The CDR3 is 16 residues long. CDR3 region: CASIPQGGSGLYEQYF. DNA for the CDR3: TGTGCCAGCATACCCCAGGGGGGGAGCGGACTCTACGAGCAGTACTTC.

The V call is TRBV4-1, the J call TRBJ2-7, with unresolved D. Germline V gives CDR1 MGHRA, CDR2 YSYEKL. The CDR3 consists of 17 residues. The V and J ends lost 0 bases and 0 bases respectively, with 15 bases between them. The CDR3 loop is CASSQEITQTLSYEQYF. The CDR3, as DNA: TGCGCCAGCAGCCAAGAGATTACGCAAACCCTCTCCTACGAGCAGTACTTC.